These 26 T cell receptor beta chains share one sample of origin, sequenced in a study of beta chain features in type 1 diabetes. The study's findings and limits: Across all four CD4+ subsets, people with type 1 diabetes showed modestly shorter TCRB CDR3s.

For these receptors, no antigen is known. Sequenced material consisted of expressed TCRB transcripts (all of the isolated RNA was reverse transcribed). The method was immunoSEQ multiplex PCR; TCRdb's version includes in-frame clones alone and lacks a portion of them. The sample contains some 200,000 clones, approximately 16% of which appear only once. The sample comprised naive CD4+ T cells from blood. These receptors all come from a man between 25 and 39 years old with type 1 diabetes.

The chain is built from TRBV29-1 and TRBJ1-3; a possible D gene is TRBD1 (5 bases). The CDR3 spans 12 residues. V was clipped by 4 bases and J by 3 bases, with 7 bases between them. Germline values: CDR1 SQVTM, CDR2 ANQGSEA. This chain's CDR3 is CSVGGGGNTIYF. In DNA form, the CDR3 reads TGCAGCGTTGGTGGGGGTGGAAACACCATATATTTT.

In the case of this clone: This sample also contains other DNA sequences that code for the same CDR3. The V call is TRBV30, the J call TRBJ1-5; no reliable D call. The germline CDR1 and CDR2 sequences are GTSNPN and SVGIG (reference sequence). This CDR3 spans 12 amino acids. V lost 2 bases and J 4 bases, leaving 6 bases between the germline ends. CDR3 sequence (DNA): TGTGCCTGGAGTCTGGGGAATCAGCCCCAGCATTTT. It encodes CAWSLGNQPQHF.

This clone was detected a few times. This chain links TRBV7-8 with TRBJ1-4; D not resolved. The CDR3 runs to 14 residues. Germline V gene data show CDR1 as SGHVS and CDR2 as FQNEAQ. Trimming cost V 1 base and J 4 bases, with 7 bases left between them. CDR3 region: CASSLGQVNEKLFF. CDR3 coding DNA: TGTGCCAGCAGCTTAGGGCAGGTTAATGAAAAACTGTTTTTT.

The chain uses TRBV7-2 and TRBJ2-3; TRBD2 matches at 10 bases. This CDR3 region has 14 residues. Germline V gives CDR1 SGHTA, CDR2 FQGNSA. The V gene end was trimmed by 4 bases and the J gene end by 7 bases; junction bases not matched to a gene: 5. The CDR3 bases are TGTGCCAGCAGCTCACAGGGACTAGCGTATACGCAGTATTTT. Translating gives CASSSQGLAYTQYF.

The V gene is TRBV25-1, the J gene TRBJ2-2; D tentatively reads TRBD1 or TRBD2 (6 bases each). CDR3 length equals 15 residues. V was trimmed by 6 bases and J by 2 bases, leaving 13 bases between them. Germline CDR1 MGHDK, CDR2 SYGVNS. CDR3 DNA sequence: TGTGCCAGCAGCACGAGGGGGGCAAACACCGGGGAGCTGTTTTTT. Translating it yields CASSTRGANTGELFF.

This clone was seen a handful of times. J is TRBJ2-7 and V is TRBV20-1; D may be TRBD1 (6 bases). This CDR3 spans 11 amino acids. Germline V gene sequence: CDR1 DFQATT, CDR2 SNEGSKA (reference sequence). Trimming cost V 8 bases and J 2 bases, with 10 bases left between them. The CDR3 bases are TGCAGTCCTAAGGGGGCCTACGAGCAGTACTTC. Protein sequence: CSPKGAYEQYF.

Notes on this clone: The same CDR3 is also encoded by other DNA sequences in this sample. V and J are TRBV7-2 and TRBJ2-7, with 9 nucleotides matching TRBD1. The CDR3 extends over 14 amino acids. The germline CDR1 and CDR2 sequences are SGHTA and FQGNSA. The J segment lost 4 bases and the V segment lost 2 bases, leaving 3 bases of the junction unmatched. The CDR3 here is CASSLRDRVYEQYF. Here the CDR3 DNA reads TGTGCCAGCAGCTTACGGGACAGGGTATACGAGCAGTACTTC.

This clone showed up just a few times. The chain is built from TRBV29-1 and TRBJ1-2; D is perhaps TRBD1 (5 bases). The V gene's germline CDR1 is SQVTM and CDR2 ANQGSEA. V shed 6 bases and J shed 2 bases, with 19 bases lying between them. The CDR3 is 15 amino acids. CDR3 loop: CSVVLPGGENYGYTF. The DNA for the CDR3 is TGCAGCGTCGTCCTCCCCGGGGGGGAGAACTATGGCTACACCTTC.

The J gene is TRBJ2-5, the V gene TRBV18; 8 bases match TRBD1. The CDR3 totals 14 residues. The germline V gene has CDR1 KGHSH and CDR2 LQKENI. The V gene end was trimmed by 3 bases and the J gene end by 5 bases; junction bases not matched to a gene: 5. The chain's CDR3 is CASSPSDREETQYF. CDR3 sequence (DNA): TGTGCCAGCTCACCCTCGGACAGGGAGGAGACCCAGTACTTC. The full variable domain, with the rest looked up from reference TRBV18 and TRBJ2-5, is NAGVMQNPRHLVRRRGQEARLRCSPMKGHSHVYWYRQLPEEGLKFMVYLQKENIIDESGMPKERFSAEFPKEGPSILRIQQVVRGDSAAYFCASSPSDREETQYFGPGTRLLVL.

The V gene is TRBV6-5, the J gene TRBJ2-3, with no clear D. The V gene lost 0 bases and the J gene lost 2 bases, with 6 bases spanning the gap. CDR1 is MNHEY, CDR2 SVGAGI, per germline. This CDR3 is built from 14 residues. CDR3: CASSYSRLTDTQYF. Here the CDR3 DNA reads TGTGCCAGCAGTTACTCGAGGCTCACAGATACGCAGTATTTT.

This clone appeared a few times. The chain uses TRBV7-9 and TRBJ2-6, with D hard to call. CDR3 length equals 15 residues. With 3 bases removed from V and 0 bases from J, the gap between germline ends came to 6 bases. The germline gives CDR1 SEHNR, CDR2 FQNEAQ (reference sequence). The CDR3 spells CASSFALSGANVLTF. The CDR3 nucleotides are TGTGCCAGCAGCTTCGCCCTCTCTGGGGCCAACGTCCTGACTTTC.

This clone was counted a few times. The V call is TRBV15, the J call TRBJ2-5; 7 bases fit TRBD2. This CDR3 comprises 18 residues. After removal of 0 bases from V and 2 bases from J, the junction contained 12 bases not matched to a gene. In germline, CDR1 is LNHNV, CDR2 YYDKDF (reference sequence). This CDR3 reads CATSREAALADLQETQYF. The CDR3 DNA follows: TGTGCCACCAGCAGAGAAGCGGCTCTAGCGGACCTTCAAGAGACCCAGTACTTC.

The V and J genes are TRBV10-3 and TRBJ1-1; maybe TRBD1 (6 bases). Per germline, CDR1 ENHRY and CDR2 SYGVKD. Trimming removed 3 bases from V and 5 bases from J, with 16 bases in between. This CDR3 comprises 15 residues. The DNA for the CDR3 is TGTGCCATCAGTGACGGTCCAGGGGAAGGAACTGAAGCTTTCTTT. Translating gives CAISDGPGEGTEAFF.

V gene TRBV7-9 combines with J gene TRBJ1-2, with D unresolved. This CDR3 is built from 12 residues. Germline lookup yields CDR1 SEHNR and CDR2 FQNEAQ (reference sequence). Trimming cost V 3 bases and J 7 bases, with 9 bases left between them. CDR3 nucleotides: TGTGCCAGCAGCTTCTCCCTTGGTGGCTACACCTTC. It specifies CASSFSLGGYTF.

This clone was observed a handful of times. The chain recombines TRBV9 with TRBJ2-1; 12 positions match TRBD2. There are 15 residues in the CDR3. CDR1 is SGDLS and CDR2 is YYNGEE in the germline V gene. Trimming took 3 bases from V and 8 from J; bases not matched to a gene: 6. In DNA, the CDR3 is TGTGCCAGCAGCGGGACTAGCGGGATGGGCCATGAGCAGTTCTTC. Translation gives CASSGTSGMGHEQFF.

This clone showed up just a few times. The CDR3 nucleotides are TGTGCCAGCAGTTTAAGGGCCGCTGTACCCTACGAGCAGTACTTC. It encodes CASSLRAAVPYEQYF. The genes are TRBV27 and TRBJ2-7; unclear D gene. CDR1 and CDR2 (germline): MNHEY, SMNVEV (reference sequence). The CDR3 runs to 15 residues. V lost 2 bases and J lost 2, with 13 bases in between.

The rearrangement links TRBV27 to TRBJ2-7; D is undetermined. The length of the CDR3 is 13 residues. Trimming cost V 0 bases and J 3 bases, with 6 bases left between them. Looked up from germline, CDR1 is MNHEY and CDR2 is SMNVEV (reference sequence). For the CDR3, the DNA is TGTGCCAGCAGTTTATCGTTCGGCTACGAGCAGTACTTC. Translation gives CASSLSFGYEQYF.

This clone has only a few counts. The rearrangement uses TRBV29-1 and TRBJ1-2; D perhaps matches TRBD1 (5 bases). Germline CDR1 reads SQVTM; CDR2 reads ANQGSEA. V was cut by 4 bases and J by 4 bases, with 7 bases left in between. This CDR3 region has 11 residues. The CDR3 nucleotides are TGCAGCGTTGCGCAGGGCTATGGCTACACCTTC. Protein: CSVAQGYGYTF.

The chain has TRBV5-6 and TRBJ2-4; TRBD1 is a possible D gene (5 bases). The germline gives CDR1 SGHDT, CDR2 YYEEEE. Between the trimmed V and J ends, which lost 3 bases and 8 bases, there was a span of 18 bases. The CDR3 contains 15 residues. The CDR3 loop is CASSSWTIPRHIQYF. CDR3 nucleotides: TGTGCCAGCAGCTCGTGGACAATTCCGAGGCACATTCAGTACTTC.

The CDR3 DNA is TGCGCCAGCAGTTGGGTTGGGGACGAGCAGTTCTTC. Amino acid sequence: CASSWVGDEQFF. The gene calls are TRBV5-1 and TRBJ2-1, with D possibly being TRBD1 or TRBD2 (5 bases each). Germline V gives CDR1 SGHRS, CDR2 YFSETQ. This CDR3 spans 12 amino acids. V was pared by 5 bases and J by 10 bases, with 13 bases between. Based on the CDR3 plus reference TRBV5-1 and TRBJ2-1, the full variable domain is KAGVTQTPRYLIKTRGQQVTLSCSPISGHRSVSWYQQTPGQGLQFLFEYFSETQRNKGNFPGRFSGRQFSNSRSEMNVSTLELGDSALYLCASSWVGDEQFFGPGTRLTVL.

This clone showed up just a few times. CDR3 coding DNA: TGTGCCAGCAGCTTCCGGGACTATGGGGAGACCCAGTACTTC. It codes for CASSFRDYGETQYF. The chain employs TRBV7-6 and TRBJ2-5; 7 nucleotides agree with TRBD2. Germline V gives CDR1 SGHVS, CDR2 FNYEAQ. The length of the CDR3 is 14 residues. With V trimmed by 3 bases and J by 5 bases, 6 bases remained unmatched.

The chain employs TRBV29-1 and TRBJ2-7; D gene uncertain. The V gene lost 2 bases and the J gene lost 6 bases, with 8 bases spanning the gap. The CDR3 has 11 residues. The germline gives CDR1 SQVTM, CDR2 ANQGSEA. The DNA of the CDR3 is TGCAGCGTTGAAAACAGTCCCGAGCAGTACTTC. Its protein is CSVENSPEQYF.

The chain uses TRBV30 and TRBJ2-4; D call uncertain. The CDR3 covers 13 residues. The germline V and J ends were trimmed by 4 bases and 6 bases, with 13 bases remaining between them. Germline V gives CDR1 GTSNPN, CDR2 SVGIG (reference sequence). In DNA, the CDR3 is TGTGCCTGGACTGCGGACGTAATAAACATTCAGTACTTC. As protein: CAWTADVINIQYF.

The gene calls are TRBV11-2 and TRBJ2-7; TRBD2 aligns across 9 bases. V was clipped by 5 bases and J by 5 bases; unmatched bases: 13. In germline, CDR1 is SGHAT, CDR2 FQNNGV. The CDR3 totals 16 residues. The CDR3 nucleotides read TGTGCCAGCAGCCCAGGGCCTGCTAGCGGGATTCACGAGCAGTACTTC. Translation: CASSPGPASGIHEQYF. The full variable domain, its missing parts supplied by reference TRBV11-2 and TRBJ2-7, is EAGVAQSPRYKIIEKRQSVAFWCNPISGHATLYWYQQILGQGPKLLIQFQNNGVVDDSQLPKDRFSAERLKGVDSTLKIQPAKLEDSAVYLCASSPGPASGIHEQYFGPGTRLTVT.

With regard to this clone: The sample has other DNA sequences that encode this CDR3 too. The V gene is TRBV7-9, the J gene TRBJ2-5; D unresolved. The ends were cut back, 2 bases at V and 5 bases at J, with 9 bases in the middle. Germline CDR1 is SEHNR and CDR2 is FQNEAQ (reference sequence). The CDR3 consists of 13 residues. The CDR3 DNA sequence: TGTGCCAGCAGCTTATTAGGTGCCGAGACCCAGTACTTC. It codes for CASSLLGAETQYF. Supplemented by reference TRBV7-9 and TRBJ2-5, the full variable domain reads DTGVSQNPRHKITKRGQNVTFRCDPISEHNRLYWYRQTLGQGPEFLTYFQNEAQLEKSRLLSDRFSAERPKGSFSTLEIQRTEQGDSAMYLCASSLLGAETQYFGPGTRLLVL.

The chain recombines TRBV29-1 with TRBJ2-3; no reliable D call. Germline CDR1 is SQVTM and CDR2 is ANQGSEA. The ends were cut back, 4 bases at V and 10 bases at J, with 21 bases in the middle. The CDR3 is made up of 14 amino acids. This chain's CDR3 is CSVGPALMAGSQYF. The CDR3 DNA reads TGCAGCGTTGGACCCGCCCTTATGGCTGGATCGCAGTATTTT.